This entry is about one T cell receptor beta chain. No cognate antigen has been identified for it. No base-level quality is on record; no much larger clone is a single base apart. Including cysteine and phenylalanine, the CDR3 has 16 amino acids. Only CDR3 DNA is held: 48 bases, read in frame from base 1. Per the germline V gene, SGHRS is the CDR1 and YFSETQ is the CDR2. The junction carries 19 bases between V and J, which are trimmed by 5 bases and 2 bases respectively. Participants in the prospective study were aged about 18 to 95 years, lived in 24 United States geographic areas, and enrolled through a virtual design. To assign participants to cohorts, the prospective study relied on clinical history that participants themselves reported in a screening survey and a study questionnaire. Recovered participants in ImmuneRACE Cohort 3 were defined by two consecutive negative NP/OP PCR tests, clearance by a healthcare professional, or resolution of symptoms. In the prospective study, mobile phlebotomists collected whole blood, serum and a nasopharyngeal or oropharyngeal swab from each participant. Over a roughly 2-month period, participants in the prospective study had the option of providing additional blood draws and questionnaires. Before DNA extraction, prospective study blood samples were shipped either frozen or at room temperature.

The sample is drawn from a study of blood T cell repertoires in COVID-19 (TCRdb year 2020). With respect to the entire study: The collaborator samples originated in the United States, Italy and Spain and spanned the acute and convalescent phases of COVID-19. The prospective study material was composed of cDNA or gDNA derived from T cells, B-cell-depleted T cells, or PBMCs. Subjects who had been exposed to COVID-19, were actively infected with it, or had recovered from it provided the deeply sampled blood TCRbeta repertoires that made up the dataset. The repertoires were released in a freely available public database intended as a resource for research on the immune response to SARS-CoV-2. The samples were drawn from the first 160 participants of the ongoing ImmuneRACE study and from 950 to 1,500 subjects provided by 6 global collaborators. The sample metadata nearly always contained a de-identified subject ID, COVID-19 status, age in years and sex. Where available, HLA class I and class II types were taken from metadata supplied by the sample provider and were not determined by assay-based typing.

The immunoSEQ Assay, a bias-controlled multiplex PCR, was used to amplify TCRbeta CDR3 regions from genomic DNA. The paper's data handling went like this. Nucleated cell counts per sample were estimated from amplification of reference gene primers within the assay. To quantify the absolute abundance of each unique TCRbeta CDR3 rearrangement, sequence reads were collapsed and filtered. For each sample, productive Simpson clonality was calculated by taking the square root of Simpson's diversity index across productive rearrangements. TCRdb stores this immuneACCESS table with in-frame sequences only. Part of the clones is absent; in the studies checked, under half of the shortfall reflects unresolved V genes, and no reason is known for the rest. V, J and clone size derive from that table, while D and trimming were established from the DNA sequence. In all, the sample holds some 510,000 clones, and approximately 90% of those were seen once. 1.5% to 2% of the sample belongs to the ten largest clones.

Overall results and qualifications from the work: The quantity of clinical and demographic metadata differed by source and by participant and was supplied without curation.

The sequencing sample was made of PBMCs or T cells enriched from blood (not recorded which). The rearranged segments are TRBV5-1 and TRBJ1-1; the D gene cannot be resolved reliably. This TCR came from a woman in her thirties or forties who had recovered from COVID-19. This receptor has the CDR3 CASRETNGVVNTEAFF. The DNA is TGCGCCAGCAGAGAGACCAACGGGGTTGTCAACACTGAAGCTTTCTTT.